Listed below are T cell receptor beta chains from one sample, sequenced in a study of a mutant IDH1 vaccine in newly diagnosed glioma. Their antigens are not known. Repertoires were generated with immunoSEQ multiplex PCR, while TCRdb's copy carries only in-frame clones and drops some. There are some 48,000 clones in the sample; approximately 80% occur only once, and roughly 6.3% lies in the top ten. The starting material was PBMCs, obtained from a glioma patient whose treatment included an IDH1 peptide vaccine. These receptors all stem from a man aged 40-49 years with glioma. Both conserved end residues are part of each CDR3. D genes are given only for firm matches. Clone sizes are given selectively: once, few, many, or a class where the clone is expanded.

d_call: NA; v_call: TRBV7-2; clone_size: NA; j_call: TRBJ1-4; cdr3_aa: CASSLSRRGEKLFF; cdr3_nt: TGTGCCAGCAGCTTGAGTCGGCGCGGGGAAAAACTGTTTTTT
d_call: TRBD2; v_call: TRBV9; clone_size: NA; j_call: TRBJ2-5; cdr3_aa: CASSGGLAGAAQETQYF; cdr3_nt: TGTGCCTCCTCAGGCGGACTAGCGGGGGCGGCCCAAGAGACCCAGTACTTC
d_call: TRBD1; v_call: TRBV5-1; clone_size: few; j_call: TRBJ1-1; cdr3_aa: CASSLADRGYEAFF; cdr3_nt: TGCGCCAGCAGCTTGGCCGACAGGGGATATGAAGCTTTCTTT
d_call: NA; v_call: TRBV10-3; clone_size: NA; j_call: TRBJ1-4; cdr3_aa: CAISVQGEKLFF; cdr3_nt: TGTGCCATCAGCGTGCAGGGTGAAAAACTGTTTTTT
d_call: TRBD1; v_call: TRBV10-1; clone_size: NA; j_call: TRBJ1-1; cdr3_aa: CASSDPGTGGEAFF; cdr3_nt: TGCGCCAGCAGTGACCCCGGGACAGGGGGCGAAGCTTTCTTT
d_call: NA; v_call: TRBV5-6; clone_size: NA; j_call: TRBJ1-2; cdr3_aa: CASSGDHGYGYTF; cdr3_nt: TGTGCCAGCAGCGGGGACCACGGCTATGGCTACACCTTC
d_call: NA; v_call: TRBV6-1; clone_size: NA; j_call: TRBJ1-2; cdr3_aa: CASSALNRDYGYTF; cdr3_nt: TGTGCCAGCAGTGCCCTTAACCGGGACTATGGCTACACCTTC
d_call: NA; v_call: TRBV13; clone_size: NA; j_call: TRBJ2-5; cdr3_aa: CASSPSDAETQYF; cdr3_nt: TGTGCCAGCAGCCCTTCGGACGCGGAGACCCAGTACTTC
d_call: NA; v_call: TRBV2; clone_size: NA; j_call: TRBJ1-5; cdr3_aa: CASKGPTQPQHF; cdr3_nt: TGTGCCAGCAAAGGGCCAACTCAGCCCCAGCATTTT
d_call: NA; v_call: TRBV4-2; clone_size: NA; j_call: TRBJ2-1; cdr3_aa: CASSQDLGDRAYNEQFF; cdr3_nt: TGTGCCAGCAGCCAAGATCTAGGAGACAGAGCATACAATGAGCAGTTCTTC
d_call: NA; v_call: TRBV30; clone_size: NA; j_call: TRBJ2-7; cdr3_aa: CAWSSTGAEQYF; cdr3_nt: TGTGCCTGGAGTTCAACTGGGGCGGAGCAGTACTTC
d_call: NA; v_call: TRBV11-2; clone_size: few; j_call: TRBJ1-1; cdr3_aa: CASSPTSNTEAFF; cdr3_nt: TGTGCCAGCAGCCCTACCTCTAACACTGAAGCTTTCTTT
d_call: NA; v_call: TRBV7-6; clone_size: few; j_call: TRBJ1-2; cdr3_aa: CASSLQENYGYTF; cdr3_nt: TGTGCCAGCAGCTTACAGGAGAACTATGGCTACACCTTC
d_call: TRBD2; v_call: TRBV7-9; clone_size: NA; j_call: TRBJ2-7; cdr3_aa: CASSPTSGGAYEQYF; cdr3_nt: TGTGCCAGCAGCCCGACTAGCGGGGGGGCGTACGAGCAGTACTTC
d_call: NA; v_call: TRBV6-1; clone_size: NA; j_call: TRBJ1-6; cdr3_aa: CASSKGEVGNSPLHF; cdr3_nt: TGTGCCAGCAGTAAAGGGGAAGTGGGCAATTCACCCCTCCACTTT
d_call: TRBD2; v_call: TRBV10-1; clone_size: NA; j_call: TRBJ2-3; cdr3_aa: CASSSWGTSADTQYF; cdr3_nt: TGCGCCAGCTCCTCTTGGGGGACTAGCGCCGATACGCAGTATTTT
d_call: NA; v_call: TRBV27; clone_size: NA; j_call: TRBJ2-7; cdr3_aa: CASSLHFAVEQYF; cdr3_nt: TGTGCCAGCAGTTTGCATTTTGCAGTGGAGCAGTACTTC
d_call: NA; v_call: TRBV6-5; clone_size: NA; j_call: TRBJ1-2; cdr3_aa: CASSYSGREGYGYTF; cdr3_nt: TGTGCCAGCAGTTACTCGGGCAGGGAGGGCTATGGCTACACCTTC
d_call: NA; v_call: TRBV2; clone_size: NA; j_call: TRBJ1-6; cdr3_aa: CASRVGSPLHF; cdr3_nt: TGTGCCAGCAGAGTAGGTTCACCCCTCCACTTT
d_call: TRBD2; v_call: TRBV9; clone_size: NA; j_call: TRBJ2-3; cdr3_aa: CASSVGLAGGRGQYF; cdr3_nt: TGTGCCAGCAGCGTGGGACTAGCGGGGGGGAGAGGGCAGTATTTT
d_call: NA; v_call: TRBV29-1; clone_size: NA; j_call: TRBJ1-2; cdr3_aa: CSVLQRGYGYTF; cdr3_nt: TGCAGCGTCCTACAGCGGGGCTATGGCTACACCTTC
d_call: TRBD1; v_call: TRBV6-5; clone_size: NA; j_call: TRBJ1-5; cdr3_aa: CASTRRQGNQPQHF; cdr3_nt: TGTGCCAGCACCCGAAGACAGGGGAATCAGCCCCAGCATTTT
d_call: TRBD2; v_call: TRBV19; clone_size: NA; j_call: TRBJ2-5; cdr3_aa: CASSFGLALGETQYF; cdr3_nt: TGTGCCAGTAGTTTTGGACTAGCGCTCGGAGAGACCCAGTACTTC
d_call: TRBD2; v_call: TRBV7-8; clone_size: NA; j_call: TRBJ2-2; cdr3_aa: CASSRRGGVTGELFF; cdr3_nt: TGTGCCAGCAGCCGACGCGGGGGGGTCACCGGGGAGCTGTTTTTT
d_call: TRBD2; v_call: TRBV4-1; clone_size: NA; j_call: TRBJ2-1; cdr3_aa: CASSLRTSETYNEQFF; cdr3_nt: TGCGCCAGCAGCCTCCGGACTAGCGAGACTTACAATGAGCAGTTCTTC
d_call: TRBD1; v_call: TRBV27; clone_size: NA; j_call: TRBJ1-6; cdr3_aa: CASRDRDSPLHF; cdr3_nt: TGTGCCAGCCGGGACAGGGATTCACCCCTCCACTTT
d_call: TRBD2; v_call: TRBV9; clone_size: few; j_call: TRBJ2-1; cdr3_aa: CASSVETSGGASYNEQFF; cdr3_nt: TGTGCCAGCAGCGTAGAGACTAGCGGGGGGGCATCCTACAATGAGCAGTTCTTC
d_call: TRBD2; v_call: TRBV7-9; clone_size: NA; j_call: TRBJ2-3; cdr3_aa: CASSPFLAGVTDTQYF; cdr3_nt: TGTGCCAGCAGTCCCTTCCTAGCGGGGGTTACAGATACGCAGTATTTT
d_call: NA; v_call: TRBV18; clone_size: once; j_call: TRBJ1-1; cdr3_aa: CASSSQGTPEAFF; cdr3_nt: TGTGCCAGCTCATCACAAGGTACCCCTGAAGCTTTCTTT
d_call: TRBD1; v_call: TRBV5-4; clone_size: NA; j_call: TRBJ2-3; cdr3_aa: CASSLNRGADTQYF; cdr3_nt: TGTGCCAGCAGCTTGAACAGGGGAGCAGATACGCAGTATTTT